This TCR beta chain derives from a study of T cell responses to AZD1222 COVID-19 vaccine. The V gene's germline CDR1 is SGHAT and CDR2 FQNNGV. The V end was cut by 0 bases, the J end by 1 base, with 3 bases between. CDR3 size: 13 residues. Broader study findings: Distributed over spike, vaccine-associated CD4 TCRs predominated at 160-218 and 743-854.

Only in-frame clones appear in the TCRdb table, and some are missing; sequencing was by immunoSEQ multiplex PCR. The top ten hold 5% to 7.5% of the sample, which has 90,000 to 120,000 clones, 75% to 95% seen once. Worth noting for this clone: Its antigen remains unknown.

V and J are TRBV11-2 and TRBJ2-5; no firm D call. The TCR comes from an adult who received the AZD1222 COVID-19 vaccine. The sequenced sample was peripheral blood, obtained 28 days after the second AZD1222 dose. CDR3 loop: CASSLERQETQYF. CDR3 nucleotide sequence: TGTGCCAGCAGCTTAGAACGCCAAGAGACCCAGTACTTC.